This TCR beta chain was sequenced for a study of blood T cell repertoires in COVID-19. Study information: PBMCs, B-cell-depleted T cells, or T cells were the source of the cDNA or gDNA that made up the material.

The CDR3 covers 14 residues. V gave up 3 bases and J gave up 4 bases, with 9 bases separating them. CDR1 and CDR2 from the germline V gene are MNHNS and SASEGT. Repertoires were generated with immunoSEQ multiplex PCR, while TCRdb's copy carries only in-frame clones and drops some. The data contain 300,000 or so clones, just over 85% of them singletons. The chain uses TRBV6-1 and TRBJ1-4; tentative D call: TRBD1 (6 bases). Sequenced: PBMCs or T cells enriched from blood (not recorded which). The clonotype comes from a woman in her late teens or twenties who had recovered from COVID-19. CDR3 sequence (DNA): TGTGCCAGCAGTGATGCAGGGGTTAATGAAAAACTGTTTTTT. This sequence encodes CASSDAGVNEKLFF.